This TCR beta chain was profiled in a study of T cell responses to AZD1222 COVID-19 vaccine. Trimming left V 7 bases short and J 2 bases short, with 16 bases between. CDR1 SEHNR and CDR2 FQNEAQ come from the germline V gene (reference sequence). The CDR3 contains 15 residues. The method was immunoSEQ multiplex PCR; TCRdb's version includes in-frame clones alone and lacks a portion of them. Among fewer than 120,000 clones listed, roughly 92% were seen once. This sample comprised peripheral blood, obtained 28 days after the second AZD1222 dose. The chain has TRBV7-9 and TRBJ2-3, with unresolved D. The sequence was collected from an adult who received the AZD1222 COVID-19 vaccine. The CDR3 spells CASTSLGHFTDTQYF. Here the CDR3 DNA reads TGTGCCAGCACCTCCCTCGGGCACTTCACAGATACGCAGTATTTT.